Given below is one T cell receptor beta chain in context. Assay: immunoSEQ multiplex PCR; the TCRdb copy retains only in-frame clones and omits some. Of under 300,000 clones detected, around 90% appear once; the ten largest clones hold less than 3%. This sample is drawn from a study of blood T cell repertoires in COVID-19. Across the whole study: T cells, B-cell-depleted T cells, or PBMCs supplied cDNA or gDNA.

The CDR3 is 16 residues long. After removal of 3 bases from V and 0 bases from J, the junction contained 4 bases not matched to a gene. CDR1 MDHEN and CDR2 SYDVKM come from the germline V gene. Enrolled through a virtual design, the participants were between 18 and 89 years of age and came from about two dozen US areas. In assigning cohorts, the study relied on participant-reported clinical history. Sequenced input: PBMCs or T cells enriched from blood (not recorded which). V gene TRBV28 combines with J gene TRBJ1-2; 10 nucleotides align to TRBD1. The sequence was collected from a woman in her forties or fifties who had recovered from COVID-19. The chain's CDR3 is CASSFPGTGANYGYTF. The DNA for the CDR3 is TGTGCCAGCAGTTTCCCCGGGACAGGGGCTAACTATGGCTACACCTTC.